What follows are 15 T cell receptor beta chains derived from one specimen sequenced in a study of T cells expressing NK-cell markers. TCRdb re-called the 5' RACE reads; every CDR3 protein appears as one record, without DNA. Its listing shows about 150,000 distinct CDR3 sequences. The specimen sequenced was blood T cells: a sorted CD56 or NKG2C T cell subset, CD4+ or CD8+ T cells, or bulk PBMC T cells (not recorded which). The receptors come from a woman between 45 and 65 years old in good health.

The chain carries TRBV27 and TRBJ2-1; the TCRdb D gene call, TRBD2, has no DNA to confirm it. There are 14 residues in the CDR3. From germline, CDR1 is MNHEY and CDR2 SMNVEV (reference sequence). CDR3 in amino acids: CASSPGLLYNEQFF.

The chain employs TRBV30 and TRBJ2-5; TCRdb's D call, TRBD2, is unchecked because there is no DNA. Germline CDR1 is GTSNPN and CDR2 is SVGIG (reference sequence). The CDR3 loop spans 15 amino acids. CDR3 sequence reads: CAWSEGLAGGETQYF.

V is TRBV3-1 and J is TRBJ2-1; TCRdb gives TRBD2 as the D gene, but with no DNA this cannot be confirmed. CDR3 length: 14 amino acids. Germline lookup yields CDR1 LGHDT and CDR2 YNNKEL (reference sequence). The CDR3 is CASRTPGLGNEQFF.

The chain has TRBV7-9 and TRBJ2-1; TCRdb's D call of TRBD2 is untestable without DNA. CDR3 length: 11 residues. Germline V gives CDR1 SEHNR, CDR2 FQNEAQ (reference sequence). The CDR3 loop is CASRGPHEQFF.

The genes are TRBV12-3 or TRBV12-4 and TRBJ2-5. CDR3 size: 14 residues. CDR3 sequence: CASSLAGVWETQYF.

The V and J genes are TRBV29-1 and TRBJ2-2; TCRdb indicates TRBD2, and absent DNA this call remains unverified. The CDR3 is made up of 15 amino acids. CDR1 and CDR2 (germline): SQVTM, ANQGSEA. This chain's CDR3 is CSVVEAGVNTGELFF.

V gene TRBV4-1 combines with J gene TRBJ2-7. The CDR3 totals 15 residues. Germline CDR1 reads MGHRA; CDR2 reads YSYEKL. This CDR3 reads CASSQASGSSYEQYF.

The chain employs TRBV20-1 and TRBJ2-1; lacking DNA, the TRBD1 call made by TCRdb goes unchecked. Looked up from germline, CDR1 is DFQATT and CDR2 is SNEGSKA (reference sequence). The CDR3 sequence is 16 residues long. This CDR3 reads CSTFRGGMSSYNEQFF.

The V gene is TRBV27, the J gene TRBJ2-1; TCRdb proposes TRBD1, but this gene call is untestable without DNA. The CDR3 is 12 residues long. Germline V gene lookup returns CDR1 MNHEY and CDR2 SMNVEV (reference sequence). The chain's CDR3 is CASSSPVDEQFF.

The chain is built from TRBV2 and TRBJ2-3. Germline V gene lookup returns CDR1 SNHLY and CDR2 FYNNEI. The CDR3 runs 14 residues. The chain's CDR3 is CASSDEGSVDTQYF.

V gene TRBV29-1 combines with J gene TRBJ2-1; there is no DNA to check the TCRdb D call of TRBD2. This CDR3 is 13 amino acids long. Germline loops: CDR1 SQVTM, CDR2 ANQGSEA. CDR3 region: CSVEAGSGNEQFF.

The genes are TRBV4-1 and TRBJ2-7; the TCRdb D gene call, TRBD1, has no DNA to confirm it. The CDR3 has 15 amino acids. Germline CDR1 reads MGHRA; CDR2 reads YSYEKL. This chain's CDR3 is CASSERGAGLIEQYF.

V gene TRBV5-6 combines with J gene TRBJ2-7; TCRdb's D gene call, TRBD1, goes unchecked for lack of DNA. In germline, CDR1 is SGHDT, CDR2 YYEEEE. The CDR3 length is 14 residues. The CDR3 region is CASSRGQVEYEQYF.

The V and J genes are TRBV7-9 and TRBJ2-3; TCRdb proposes TRBD2, but this gene call is untestable without DNA. This CDR3 contains 17 residues. CDR1 is SEHNR, CDR2 FQNEAQ, per germline (reference sequence). The CDR3 spells CASSRAPRLVETDTQYF.

V is TRBV19 and J is TRBJ2-1; with no DNA, the TCRdb D assignment of TRBD2 cannot be verified. CDR1 and CDR2 from the germline V gene are LNHDA and SQIVND (reference sequence). This CDR3 comprises 18 residues. Here the CDR3 reads CASSIIGWTSRPYNEQFF. Supplemented by reference TRBV19 and TRBJ2-1, the full variable domain reads DGGITQSPKYLFRKEGQNVTLSCEQNLNHDAMYWYRQDPGQGLRLIYYSQIVNDFQKGDIAEGYSVSREKKESFPLTVTSAQKNPTAFYLCASSIIGWTSRPYNEQFFGPGTRLTVL.